This T cell receptor beta chain was profiled in a study of shared clonotypes between healthy human individuals. Findings and caveats of the study: Naive subsets generally had larger estimated richness than memory subsets. Depth of sequencing was expected to influence donor clonotype sharing.

Trimming took off 5 bases at V and 2 bases at J, with 18 bases between the two ends. Germline CDR1 and CDR2: SGHAT and FQNNGV. The CDR3 runs 16 residues. Sequencing was performed with immunoSEQ multiplex PCR; in TCRdb, only in-frame clones are kept and a portion is missing. The sample shows about 2 million clones, just under 95% of them seen only once. In the naive CD8 group, cells lacked CD45RO and were positively selected for CCR7, so terminally differentiated effector memory CD45RA+ cells were left out. With regard to this clone: No antigen is known for it.

The chain employs TRBV11-2 and TRBJ1-2, with D perhaps TRBD1 (5 bases). Material for sequencing was naive CD8+ T cells sorted from blood. The origin of this receptor is a man in his late teens or twenties in good health. CDR3 residues: CASSPSTRDRNYGYTF. DNA for the CDR3: TGTGCCAGCAGCCCTAGTACCCGCGACAGAAACTATGGCTACACCTTC. The entire variable domain, with the rest obtained from reference TRBV11-2 and TRBJ1-2, is as follows: EAGVAQSPRYKIIEKRQSVAFWCNPISGHATLYWYQQILGQGPKLLIQFQNNGVVDDSQLPKDRFSAERLKGVDSTLKIQPAKLEDSAVYLCASSPSTRDRNYGYTFGSGTRLTVV.